These T cell receptor beta chains were read from a single sample in a study of CD8 T cells in ankylosing spondylitis. Via MiXCR, TCRdb re-called the 5' RACE reads, giving one row per CDR3 protein. The table records 350,000 to 450,000 distinct CDR3 sequences, about 20% of them present only once. The sequenced sample consisted of blood, either unsorted or a sorted T cell fraction (not recorded which). Receptors originate from a male donor with ankylosing spondylitis or in good health (not recorded which). CDR3s include the opening cysteine and the closing phenylalanine or tryptophan. The order of the fields is J gene, D gene, V gene, clone size, CDR3 protein, CDR3 DNA. The D gene is left open where the match is weak. Only part of the rows carry a size: once, few, many, or a class if the clone is expanded.

j_call: TRBJ2-1; d_call: NA; v_call: TRBV27; clone_size: NA; cdr3_aa: CASGRASYNEQFF; cdr3_nt: TGTGCCAGCGGTCGGGCGAGCTACAATGAGCAGTTCTTC
j_call: TRBJ2-1; d_call: TRBD2; v_call: TRBV4-1; clone_size: NA; cdr3_aa: CASKRLAGGVEQFF; cdr3_nt: TGCGCCAGCAAAAGACTAGCGGGGGGGGTTGAGCAGTTCTTC
j_call: TRBJ2-3; d_call: NA; v_call: TRBV10-2; clone_size: NA; cdr3_aa: CASSRDPGDTQYF; cdr3_nt: TGCGCCAGCAGTAGGGACCCGGGTGATACGCAGTATTTT
j_call: TRBJ2-7; d_call: NA; v_call: TRBV7-8; clone_size: few; cdr3_aa: CASSPTTAGYEQYF; cdr3_nt: TGTGCCAGCAGTCCTACGACGGCAGGCTACGAGCAGTACTTC
j_call: TRBJ2-3; d_call: NA; v_call: TRBV2; clone_size: NA; cdr3_aa: CASSEFDNSGTDTQYF; cdr3_nt: TGTGCCAGCAGTGAATTCGATAATTCCGGCACAGATACGCAGTATTTT
j_call: TRBJ2-5; d_call: NA; v_call: TRBV7-9; clone_size: NA; cdr3_aa: CASSLSGDRFTQYF; cdr3_nt: TGTGCCAGCAGCTTATCCGGCGACAGGTTTACCCAGTACTTC
j_call: TRBJ2-2; d_call: TRBD2; v_call: TRBV27; clone_size: many; cdr3_aa: CASSFGGAGELFF; cdr3_nt: TGTGCCAGCAGTTTTGGGGGGGCCGGGGAGCTGTTTTTT
j_call: TRBJ2-1; d_call: TRBD2; v_call: TRBV27; clone_size: NA; cdr3_aa: CASSIAGGYNEQFF; cdr3_nt: TGTGCCAGCAGTATAGCGGGGGGATACAATGAGCAGTTCTTC
j_call: TRBJ2-7; d_call: NA; v_call: TRBV28; clone_size: few; cdr3_aa: CASSTELRGSYEQYF; cdr3_nt: TGTGCCAGCAGCACCGAGCTCAGGGGATCCTACGAGCAGTACTTC
j_call: TRBJ2-7; d_call: NA; v_call: TRBV12-3/TRBV12-4; clone_size: NA; cdr3_aa: CASSWTDAYEQYF; cdr3_nt: TGTGCCAGCAGTTGGACAGACGCCTACGAGCAGTACTTC
j_call: TRBJ2-5; d_call: NA; v_call: TRBV7-3; clone_size: NA; cdr3_aa: CASSLETTRTQYF; cdr3_nt: TGTGCCAGCAGCTTAGAGACTACGCGGACCCAGTACTTC
j_call: TRBJ1-1; d_call: NA; v_call: TRBV7-8; clone_size: few; cdr3_aa: CASSFPSTDSNTEAFF; cdr3_nt: TGTGCCAGCAGCTTCCCATCTACAGACTCGAACACTGAAGCTTTCTTT
j_call: TRBJ1-2; d_call: NA; v_call: TRBV15; clone_size: NA; cdr3_aa: CATSRDTGVEGYTF; cdr3_nt: TGTGCCACCAGCAGAGATACGGGGGTCGAGGGCTACACCTTC
j_call: TRBJ2-5; d_call: NA; v_call: TRBV11-1; clone_size: few; cdr3_aa: CASSLANWGRQSPREETQYF; cdr3_nt: TGTGCCAGCAGCTTAGCGAATTGGGGTAGGCAGTCCCCCCGCGAGGAGACCCAGTACTTC
j_call: TRBJ2-1; d_call: NA; v_call: TRBV7-2; clone_size: few; cdr3_aa: CASSLLGDGYNEQFF; cdr3_nt: TGTGCCAGCAGCTTATTGGGGGACGGATACAATGAGCAGTTCTTC
j_call: TRBJ2-2; d_call: NA; v_call: TRBV20-1; clone_size: many; cdr3_aa: CSASPGYTGELFF; cdr3_nt: TGCAGTGCTAGCCCAGGTTATACCGGGGAGCTGTTTTTT
j_call: TRBJ2-7; d_call: NA; v_call: TRBV11-3; clone_size: NA; cdr3_aa: CASSSPLTHEQYF; cdr3_nt: TGTGCCAGCAGCTCCCCCCTGACTCACGAGCAGTACTTC
j_call: TRBJ2-3; d_call: NA; v_call: TRBV6-4; clone_size: NA; cdr3_aa: CASSDSPDTDTQYF; cdr3_nt: TGTGCCAGCAGTGACTCTCCAGACACAGATACGCAGTATTTT
j_call: TRBJ2-7; d_call: NA; v_call: TRBV20-1; clone_size: NA; cdr3_aa: CSARDYTGEGYEQYF; cdr3_nt: TGCAGTGCTAGAGACTACACAGGGGAGGGATACGAGCAGTACTTC
j_call: TRBJ2-4; d_call: TRBD1; v_call: TRBV20-1; clone_size: once; cdr3_aa: CSARDDRGPNIQYF; cdr3_nt: TGCAGTGCTAGAGACGACAGGGGGCCAAACATTCAGTACTTC
j_call: TRBJ2-1; d_call: NA; v_call: TRBV7-6; clone_size: few; cdr3_aa: CASSPGGHEQFF; cdr3_nt: TGTGCCAGCAGCCCGGGCGGGCATGAGCAGTTCTTC
j_call: TRBJ2-3; d_call: NA; v_call: TRBV12-3/TRBV12-4; clone_size: NA; cdr3_aa: CASSFSEGQDTQYF; cdr3_nt: TGTGCCAGCAGTTTCTCCGAGGGGCAAGATACGCAGTATTTT
j_call: TRBJ1-1; d_call: NA; v_call: TRBV28; clone_size: NA; cdr3_aa: CASSFRRRTEAFF; cdr3_nt: TGTGCCAGCAGTTTCCGACGGCGGACTGAAGCTTTCTTT
j_call: TRBJ2-2; d_call: NA; v_call: TRBV6-5; clone_size: NA; cdr3_aa: CASSYGVATNTGELFF; cdr3_nt: TGTGCCAGCAGTTACGGGGTAGCGACGAACACCGGGGAGCTGTTTTTT
j_call: TRBJ2-3; d_call: NA; v_call: TRBV29-1; clone_size: NA; cdr3_aa: CSALPREGQDTQYF; cdr3_nt: TGCAGCGCCCTGCCCCGGGAAGGGCAAGATACGCAGTATTTT
j_call: TRBJ2-1; d_call: NA; v_call: TRBV28; clone_size: NA; cdr3_aa: CASSPDRGRDNEQFF; cdr3_nt: TGTGCCAGCAGTCCCGATCGGGGGCGTGACAATGAGCAGTTCTTC
j_call: TRBJ2-5; d_call: NA; v_call: TRBV9; clone_size: few; cdr3_aa: CASSVGLLQETQYF; cdr3_nt: TGTGCCAGCAGCGTGGGACTTCTCCAAGAGACCCAGTACTTC
j_call: TRBJ2-1; d_call: TRBD2; v_call: TRBV7-2; clone_size: few; cdr3_aa: CASSLLAGGFNEQFF; cdr3_nt: TGTGCCAGCAGCTTACTAGCGGGGGGGTTCAATGAGCAGTTCTTC
j_call: TRBJ2-5; d_call: TRBD2; v_call: TRBV5-1; clone_size: few; cdr3_aa: CASSLAGGPLETQYF; cdr3_nt: TGCGCCAGCAGCTTGGCGGGGGGGCCTTTAGAGACCCAGTACTTC
j_call: TRBJ2-4; d_call: NA; v_call: TRBV13; clone_size: few; cdr3_aa: CASSTALAKNIQYF; cdr3_nt: TGTGCCAGCAGCACGGCACTAGCCAAAAACATTCAGTACTTC
j_call: TRBJ2-5; d_call: NA; v_call: TRBV20-1; clone_size: few; cdr3_aa: CSARVGQETQYF; cdr3_nt: TGCAGTGCTAGAGTGGGGCAAGAGACCCAGTACTTC
j_call: TRBJ2-1; d_call: NA; v_call: TRBV12-3/TRBV12-4; clone_size: many; cdr3_aa: CASTILARTNEQFF; cdr3_nt: TGTGCCAGCACCATACTTGCGAGGACAAATGAGCAGTTCTTC
j_call: TRBJ2-7; d_call: TRBD1; v_call: TRBV27; clone_size: NA; cdr3_aa: CASSFSGGTGVPEQYF; cdr3_nt: TGTGCCAGCAGTTTCTCAGGGGGGACAGGGGTACCCGAGCAGTACTTC
j_call: TRBJ2-7; d_call: TRBD1; v_call: TRBV12-3/TRBV12-4; clone_size: many; cdr3_aa: CASSYPGQGVFEQYF; cdr3_nt: TGTGCCAGCAGTTACCCGGGACAGGGGGTTTTCGAGCAGTACTTC
j_call: TRBJ2-1; d_call: NA; v_call: TRBV4-1; clone_size: few; cdr3_aa: CASSQPLLGPEQFF; cdr3_nt: TGCGCCAGCAGCCAACCTCTGCTAGGCCCAGAGCAGTTCTTC
j_call: TRBJ2-7; d_call: NA; v_call: TRBV28; clone_size: NA; cdr3_aa: CASSIDQGPVNEQYF; cdr3_nt: TGTGCCAGCAGTATAGACCAGGGCCCGGTCAACGAGCAGTACTTC
j_call: TRBJ2-1; d_call: NA; v_call: TRBV11-2; clone_size: NA; cdr3_aa: CASSLKRLAWEQFF; cdr3_nt: TGTGCCAGCAGCCTGAAAAGGCTAGCTTGGGAGCAGTTCTTC
j_call: TRBJ2-5; d_call: NA; v_call: TRBV25-1; clone_size: NA; cdr3_aa: CASGPGTLDF; cdr3_nt: TGTGCCAGCGGACCCGGGACACTTGATTTC
j_call: TRBJ2-1; d_call: NA; v_call: TRBV29-1; clone_size: NA; cdr3_aa: CSVEEGGGNYNEQFF; cdr3_nt: TGCAGCGTTGAGGAGGGGGGGGGCAACTACAATGAGCAGTTCTTC
j_call: TRBJ2-3; d_call: TRBD1; v_call: TRBV15; clone_size: few; cdr3_aa: CATRPTGGSDTQYF; cdr3_nt: TGTGCCACCAGACCGACAGGGGGGTCAGATACGCAGTATTTT
j_call: TRBJ1-5; d_call: NA; v_call: TRBV4-1; clone_size: few; cdr3_aa: CASSQGAGGNQPQHF; cdr3_nt: TGCGCCAGCAGCCAAGGGGCAGGGGGCAATCAGCCCCAGCATTTT
j_call: TRBJ2-1; d_call: NA; v_call: TRBV6-4; clone_size: few; cdr3_aa: CASSESGVSSYNEQFF; cdr3_nt: TGTGCCAGCAGTGAGTCAGGGGTTAGCTCCTACAATGAGCAGTTCTTC
j_call: TRBJ2-1; d_call: TRBD1; v_call: TRBV7-9; clone_size: few; cdr3_aa: CASSLWDRGHEQFF; cdr3_nt: TGTGCCAGCAGCTTATGGGACAGGGGGCATGAGCAGTTCTTC
j_call: TRBJ2-7; d_call: NA; v_call: TRBV7-9; clone_size: many; cdr3_aa: CASSKRIYEQYF; cdr3_nt: TGTGCCAGCAGCAAGCGAATTTACGAGCAGTACTTC
j_call: TRBJ2-3; d_call: TRBD2; v_call: TRBV7-9; clone_size: NA; cdr3_aa: CASSSGDARDTQYF; cdr3_nt: TGTGCCAGCAGCAGCGGGGACGCTCGAGATACGCAGTATTTT
j_call: TRBJ1-5; d_call: NA; v_call: TRBV12-3/TRBV12-4; clone_size: few; cdr3_aa: CASSLSRALGQPQHF; cdr3_nt: TGTGCCAGCAGTTTGTCCAGGGCGTTGGGTCAGCCCCAGCATTTT
j_call: TRBJ2-5; d_call: NA; v_call: TRBV6-1; clone_size: few; cdr3_aa: CASSQGGGWETQYF; cdr3_nt: TGTGCCAGCAGCCAAGGTGGGGGGTGGGAGACCCAGTACTTC
j_call: TRBJ2-1; d_call: NA; v_call: TRBV2; clone_size: few; cdr3_aa: CASSEAGRGYNEQFF; cdr3_nt: TGTGCCAGCAGTGAAGCTGGGCGGGGATACAATGAGCAGTTCTTC
j_call: TRBJ1-5; d_call: NA; v_call: TRBV10-1; clone_size: few; cdr3_aa: CASSGRTRDTRREPQHF; cdr3_nt: TGCGCCAGCAGTGGTCGGACCCGGGACACCCGCCGAGAGCCCCAGCATTTT